These 7 T cell receptor beta chains were sequenced from one sample in a study of radiation and T cells in renal cell carcinoma. Assay: immunoSEQ multiplex PCR; the TCRdb copy retains only in-frame clones and omits some. The sample yields approximately 8,300 clones, around 50% seen once. Treatment denoted: 15 Gy SBRT to primary tumor, nephrectomy 4 weeks later. The starting material was tumor tissue, obtained from a patient whose treatment included radiotherapy and nephrectomy. The receptors originated from a man aged 55 to 70 with renal cell carcinoma.

This clone has a handful of counts. CDR3 bases: TGCGCCAGCAGTGATTCATGGCGGAGCCTTTACGAGCAGTACTTC. It encodes CASSDSWRSLYEQYF. V and J are TRBV10-2 and TRBJ2-7, with unresolved D. The germline CDR1 and CDR2 sequences are WSHSY and SAAADI. CDR3 size: 15 residues. Deletions cut 3 bases from V and 4 bases from J, with 16 bases between.

This chain joins TRBV7-6 and TRBJ1-1, with D unresolved. Germline lookup yields CDR1 SGHVS and CDR2 FNYEAQ. V was trimmed by 0 bases and J by 1 base, leaving 6 bases between them. This CDR3 is 14 amino acids long. The CDR3 DNA follows: TGTGCCAGCAGCTTAGCGGGGAAGAACACTGAAGCTTTCTTT. This gives the protein CASSLAGKNTEAFF.

This chain joins TRBV9 and TRBJ2-3; D is possibly TRBD2 (7 bases). Germline V CDR1 and CDR2: SGDLS, YYNGEE. This CDR3 spans 16 amino acids. The germline V and J ends were trimmed by 3 bases and 1 base, with 15 bases remaining between them. In DNA form, the CDR3 reads TGTGCCAGCAGCGCGCGGGCGGGGGCCGGCACAGATACGCAGTATTTT. Its translation: CASSARAGAGTDTQYF.

This clone was seen a handful of times. The V gene is TRBV7-3, the J gene TRBJ1-1, with TRBD1 as a possible D gene (5 bases). This CDR3 spans 13 amino acids. Germline assignment: CDR1 SGHTA and CDR2 FQGTGA. Trimming shortened V by 5 bases and J by 7 bases, and 14 bases separated the two germline ends. In nucleotides, the CDR3 is TGTGCCAGCAGCGCGACAGTTGCTAGTGAAGCTTTCTTT. Its translation is CASSATVASEAFF.

The V call is TRBV18, the J call TRBJ2-7, with 11 bases identical to TRBD1. The germline V gene has CDR1 KGHSH and CDR2 LQKENI. There are 14 residues in the CDR3. V trimming: 6 bases; J trimming: 3 bases; junction bases outside the gene matches: 4. DNA for the CDR3: TGTGCCAGCTCGCCCGGGACAGGGGGCTACGAGCAGTACTTC. Translating gives CASSPGTGGYEQYF.

The J gene is TRBJ2-7, the V gene TRBV10-3; D is possibly TRBD2 (5 bases). Germline lookup yields CDR1 ENHRY and CDR2 SYGVKD. The CDR3 extends over 13 amino acids. V was shortened by 8 bases and J by 0 bases, with 11 bases between the two germline ends. In nucleotides, the CDR3 is TGTGCCATCCTTTTTGAGGGCTCCTACGAGCAGTACTTC. Translating it yields CAILFEGSYEQYF.

V usage is TRBV29-1 and J usage is TRBJ2-7, with TRBD2 matching 10 bases. Trimming took 4 bases from V and 3 from J; bases not matched to a gene: 3. The CDR3 spans 13 residues. From germline, CDR1 is SQVTM and CDR2 ANQGSEA. CDR3 sequence: CSVAGTSVYEQYF. In nucleotides, the CDR3 is TGCAGCGTTGCCGGGACTAGCGTCTACGAGCAGTACTTC.